This TCR beta chain was identified during a study of radiotherapy plus CTLA-4 blockade in lung cancer (dated by TCRdb to the late 2010s). About the investigation overall: Among the enrolled patients, approximately 18% had an objective response, and roughly 30% reached disease control. Results the study describes overall, beyond this receptor: TCR clones derived from tumors expanded in peripheral blood after treatment with radiotherapy and ipilimumab. Early dynamic changes in blood T cell clones, together with increased serum interferon-beta after radiation, were reported as the strongest predictors of response.

With respect to this clone: Its antigen is still unknown. Base-call qualities are not available, and no considerably larger clone is one nucleotide away.

The study evaluated CTLA-4 blockade (ipilimumab) given together with focal radiation therapy in patients who had chemo-refractory metastatic non-small-cell lung cancer. Library preparation was by the immunoSEQ multiplex PCR assay. The table was pulled from immuneACCESS by TCRdb, which kept in-frame rearrangements only. Such tables lose some clones; where checked, under half of the loss comes from unresolved V genes, and the rest has no known cause. This sample comprises roughly 58,000 clones, 70% to 85% of them detected only once. 6.1% of the sample is taken by the ten largest. The specimen was peripheral blood, collected from a patient treated with radiotherapy plus ipilimumab. The receptor's source is a human donor with non-small cell lung cancer whose response to radiotherapy plus ipilimumab could not be evaluated.

The nucleotide sequence is TGTGCCAGCATACCGGGTCCACCGGGGGACACTGAAGCTTTCTTT. Its translation reads: CASIPGPPGDTEAFF. This sequence uses TRBV28 and TRBJ1-1; the D segment could be TRBD1, given 5 matching bases. The germline ends are 18 bases apart after V is trimmed by 7 bases and J by 3 bases. In the germline V gene, CDR1 corresponds to MDHEN and CDR2 to SYDVKM. The CDR3 holds 15 amino acids from the cysteine to the phenylalanine. Of all the DNA, just the CDR3 is kept, 45 bases in frame from base 1. The entire variable domain, with the stretches around the CDR3 drawn from the reference TRBV28 and TRBJ1-1 proteins, is DVKVTQSSRYLVKRTGEKVFLECVQDMDHENMFWYRQDPGLGLRLIYFSYDVKMKEKGDIPEGYSVSREKKERFSLILESASTNQTSMYLCASIPGPPGDTEAFFGQGTRLTVV.